This T cell receptor (beta chain) was found in a study of a mutant IDH1 vaccine in newly diagnosed glioma. For the study at large: Treated patients had a mean age of roughly 39 years and an approximately 60% male, approximately 38% female split. Patients were pretreated with radiotherapy, temozolomide, or both, mostly both. Overall study findings and caveats: Pseudoprogression showed no apparent link to changes in top peripheral T cell clonotypes.

Repertoires were generated with immunoSEQ multiplex PCR, while TCRdb's copy carries only in-frame clones and drops some. The table records tens of thousands of clones, approximately 80% of them present only once. As to time point: baseline, week 1 (first vaccination visit). Regarding treatment: pre-vaccination baseline after standard-of-care therapy. Each of the donors came in with new WHO grade 3 or 4 astrocytomas that were IDH1-mutant and ATRX-lost. Trimming removed 1 base at V and 0 bases at J, with 10 bases between. The germline gives CDR1 SGHAT, CDR2 FQNNGV. This CDR3 has 16 residues. In regard to this clone: What it recognizes is unknown.

The chain couples TRBV11-2 to TRBJ1-3, with D possibly matching TRBD1 (5 bases). This sequence originates from a woman in her thirties or forties with glioma. Sequencing was performed on PBMCs, taken from a glioma patient treated with radiotherapy, temozolomide or both. CDR3 in amino acids: CASSLAFGGSGNTIYF. The DNA for the CDR3 is TGTGCCAGCAGCTTAGCTTTTGGGGGCTCTGGAAACACCATATATTTT. The variable domain in full, completed from reference TRBV11-2 and TRBJ1-3, reads EAGVAQSPRYKIIEKRQSVAFWCNPISGHATLYWYQQILGQGPKLLIQFQNNGVVDDSQLPKDRFSAERLKGVDSTLKIQPAKLEDSAVYLCASSLAFGGSGNTIYFGEGSWLTVV.